These T cell receptor beta chains were read from a single sample in a study of T-cell memory formation after mild COVID-19. In TCRdb, the 5' RACE reads were re-called with MiXCR into one record per CDR3 protein. The sample includes 200,000 to 250,000 distinct CDR3 sequences, just over 9.5% seen only once; the top ten take 3.5%. The sequenced sample was PBMCs or a T cell subset sorted from them (not recorded which). The receptors were gathered from a man between 18 and 29 years old who had mild COVID-19 (a few samples of this study predate the infection). Cell type and time point are not known. Each CDR3 is given with its conserved first and last residue. Fields, in order: CDR3 length, J gene, V gene, clone size, D gene, CDR3 protein, CDR3 DNA. The D gene is left open where the match is weak. Only part of the rows carry a size: once, few, many, or a class if the clone is expanded.

13	TRBJ1-2	TRBV6-5	NA	NA	CASSIGIGTGYTF	TGTGCCAGCAGTATCGGGATTGGAACGGGATACACCTTC
14	TRBJ1-5	TRBV12-3/TRBV12-4	few	TRBD1	CASTSPTGHQPQHF	TGTGCCAGCACCTCCCCGACAGGGCATCAGCCCCAGCATTTT
20	TRBJ2-1	TRBV24-1	few	TRBD2	CATSEHGPGLAGSSYNEQFF	TGTGCCACCAGTGAACACGGACCGGGACTAGCGGGGAGCTCCTACAATGAGCAGTTCTTC
11	TRBJ2-7	TRBV5-1	few	NA	CASSLVSEQYF	TGCGCCAGCAGCTTGGTTAGCGAGCAGTACTTC
15	TRBJ2-2	TRBV5-6	many	TRBD2	CASSLGGGFTGELFF	TGTGCCAGCAGCTTGGGCGGGGGATTCACCGGGGAGCTGTTTTTT
15	TRBJ2-2	TRBV12-3/TRBV12-4	few	NA	CASSFQGYNTGELFF	TGTGCCAGCAGTTTTCAGGGTTACAACACCGGGGAGCTGTTTTTT
16	TRBJ1-3	TRBV28	many	NA	CASSFFGLSSGNTIYF	TGTGCCAGCAGTTTCTTTGGGTTGAGCTCTGGAAACACCATATATTTT
15	TRBJ2-1	TRBV7-2	few	NA	CASSLLGGFYNEQFF	TGTGCCAGCAGCTTACTGGGGGGCTTCTACAATGAGCAGTTCTTC
14	TRBJ2-5	TRBV20-1	few	NA	CSARREGLGKTQYF	TGCAGTGCTAGACGGGAAGGGCTGGGGAAGACCCAGTACTTC
13	TRBJ1-2	TRBV10-3	NA	TRBD1	CAIRTGDEHGYTF	TGTGCCATCAGGACAGGGGATGAGCATGGCTACACCTTC
14	TRBJ2-5	TRBV5-1	few	NA	CASSLAGDGETQYF	TGCGCCAGCAGCTTGGCTGGGGATGGCGAGACCCAGTACTTC
14	TRBJ1-5	TRBV6-6	few	NA	CASSYTAQPQPQHF	TGTGCCAGCAGTTATACAGCTCAACCTCAGCCCCAGCATTTT
16	TRBJ2-3	TRBV3-1	many	NA	CASSTRFRRGDDTQYF	TGTGCCAGCAGCACACGGTTTCGAAGGGGGGATGATACGCAGTATTTT
15	TRBJ2-2	TRBV4-3	NA	NA	CASSQETFDTGELFF	TGCGCCAGCAGCCAAGAAACCTTTGACACCGGGGAGCTGTTTTTT
14	TRBJ1-2	TRBV6-2/TRBV6-3	NA	NA	CASSYSPRGVGYTF	TGTGCCAGCAGTTACTCGCCCAGGGGAGTTGGCTACACCTTC
16	TRBJ2-3	TRBV2	few	NA	CASSAPAWTSTDTQYF	TGTGCCAGCAGTGCACCGGCCTGGACCTCCACAGATACGCAGTATTTT
13	TRBJ2-2	TRBV20-1	few	NA	CRASGPGTGELFF	TGCAGAGCGTCAGGGCCGGGCACCGGGGAGCTGTTTTTT
13	TRBJ1-2	TRBV20-1	NA	NA	CSARDAVRVGYTF	TGCAGTGCTAGAGATGCCGTGAGGGTTGGCTACACCTTC
13	TRBJ1-6	TRBV7-3	few	NA	CASSLLPNSPLHF	TGTGCCAGCAGCTTACTCCCTAATTCACCCCTCCACTTT
17	TRBJ2-5	TRBV5-4	few	TRBD2	CASSLALGAGGRETQYF	TGTGCCAGCAGCTTGGCCCTCGGAGCGGGGGGACGAGAGACCCAGTACTTC
14	TRBJ1-4	TRBV2	few	NA	CASSEIQGGEKLFF	TGTGCCAGCAGTGAGATTCAGGGCGGTGAAAAACTGTTTTTT
15	TRBJ2-2	TRBV5-1	NA	NA	CASSRRGANTGELFF	TGCGCCAGCAGCCGGCGGGGCGCGAACACCGGGGAGCTGTTTTTT
15	TRBJ1-5	TRBV6-5	few	TRBD1	CASSYGNRGDQPQHF	TGTGCCAGCAGTTACGGTAACAGGGGAGATCAGCCCCAGCATTTT
16	TRBJ2-5	TRBV15	many	TRBD1	CATSRDKGTGFFSQYF	TGTGCCACCAGCAGAGATAAAGGGACAGGGTTTTTTTCCCAGTACTTC
14	TRBJ2-3	TRBV9	few	TRBD1	CASSVEQGADTQYF	TGTGCCAGCAGCGTCGAACAGGGGGCAGATACGCAGTATTTT
14	TRBJ1-2	TRBV4-3	NA	TRBD1	CASSQEVGQYGYTF	TGCGCCAGCAGCCAAGAAGTGGGACAGTATGGCTACACCTTC
14	TRBJ2-5	TRBV7-2	NA	NA	CASSRDLTRETQYF	TGTGCCAGCAGCCGGGACCTAACGAGAGAGACCCAGTACTTC
13	TRBJ2-3	TRBV12-3/TRBV12-4	many	NA	CASSFGFTDTQYF	TGTGCCAGCAGTTTCGGGTTCACAGATACGCAGTATTTT
12	TRBJ2-5	TRBV7-9	many	NA	CASSFPLGTQYF	TGTGCCAGCAGCTTCCCCCTCGGCACCCAGTACTTC
16	TRBJ2-1	TRBV7-8	NA	TRBD2	CASSLVRGGNYNEQFF	TGTGCCAGCAGCTTAGTTCGGGGGGGCAACTACAATGAGCAGTTCTTC
15	TRBJ2-3	TRBV7-2	NA	NA	CASLIQGRSTDTQYF	TGTGCCAGCTTAATACAGGGTAGGAGCACAGATACGCAGTATTTT
12	TRBJ1-2	TRBV6-2/TRBV6-3	NA	NA	CASSYAPRSRDF	TGTGCCAGCAGTTACGCCCCCCGCTCTCGGGACTTC
16	TRBJ1-4	TRBV6-5	NA	NA	CASSYRTNRVGWKLFF	TGTGCCAGCAGTTACAGAACCAACAGGGTTGGTTGGAAACTGTTTTTT